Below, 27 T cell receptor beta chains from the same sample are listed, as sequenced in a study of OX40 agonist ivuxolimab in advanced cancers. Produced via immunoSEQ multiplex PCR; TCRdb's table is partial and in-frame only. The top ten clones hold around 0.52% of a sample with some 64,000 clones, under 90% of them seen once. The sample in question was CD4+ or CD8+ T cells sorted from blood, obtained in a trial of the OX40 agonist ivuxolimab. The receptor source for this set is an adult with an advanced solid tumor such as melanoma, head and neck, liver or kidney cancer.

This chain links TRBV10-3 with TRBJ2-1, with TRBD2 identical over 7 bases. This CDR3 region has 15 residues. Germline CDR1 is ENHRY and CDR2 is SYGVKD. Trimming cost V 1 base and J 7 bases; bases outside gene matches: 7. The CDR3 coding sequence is TGTGCCATCAGTGAGTGGGCTAGCGGAAGGAATGAGCAGTTCTTC. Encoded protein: CAISEWASGRNEQFF.

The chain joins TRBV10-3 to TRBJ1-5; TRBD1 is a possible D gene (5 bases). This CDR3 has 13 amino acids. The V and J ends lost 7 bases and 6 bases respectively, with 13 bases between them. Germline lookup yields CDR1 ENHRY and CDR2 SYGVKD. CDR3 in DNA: TGTGCCATCAACTCAGGGTTGGGTCAGCCCCAGCATTTT. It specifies CAINSGLGQPQHF.

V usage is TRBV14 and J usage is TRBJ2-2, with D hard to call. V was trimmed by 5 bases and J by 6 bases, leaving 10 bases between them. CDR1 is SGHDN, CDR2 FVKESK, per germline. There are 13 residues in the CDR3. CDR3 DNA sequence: TGTGCCAGCAGCGCCGGGTGGGCCGGGGAGCTGTTTTTT. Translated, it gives CASSAGWAGELFF.

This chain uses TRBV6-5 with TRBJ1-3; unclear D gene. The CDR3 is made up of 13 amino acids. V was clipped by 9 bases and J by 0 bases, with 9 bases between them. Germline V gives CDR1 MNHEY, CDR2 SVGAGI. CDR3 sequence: CASQDGSGNTIYF. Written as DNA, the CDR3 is TGTGCCAGTCAGGACGGCTCTGGAAACACCATATATTTT.

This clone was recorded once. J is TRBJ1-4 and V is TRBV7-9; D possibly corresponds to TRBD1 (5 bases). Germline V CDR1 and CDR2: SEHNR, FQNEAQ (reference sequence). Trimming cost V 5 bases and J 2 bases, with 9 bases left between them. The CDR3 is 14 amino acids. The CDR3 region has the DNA TGTGCCAGCAGCCAGGGTGGGACTAATGAAAAACTGTTTTTT. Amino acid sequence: CASSQGGTNEKLFF.

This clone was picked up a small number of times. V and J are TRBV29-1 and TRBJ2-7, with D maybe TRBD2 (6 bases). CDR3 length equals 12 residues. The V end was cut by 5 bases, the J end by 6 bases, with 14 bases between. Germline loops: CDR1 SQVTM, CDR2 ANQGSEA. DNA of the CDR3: TGCAGCGTTAGCGGAGTGGGGGGCGAGCAGTACTTC. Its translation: CSVSGVGGEQYF.

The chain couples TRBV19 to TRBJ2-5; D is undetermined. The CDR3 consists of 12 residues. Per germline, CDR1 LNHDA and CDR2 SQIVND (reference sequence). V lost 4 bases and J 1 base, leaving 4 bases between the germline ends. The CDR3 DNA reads TGTGCCAGTAGTACAGGCCAAGAGACCCAGTACTTC. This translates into CASSTGQETQYF.

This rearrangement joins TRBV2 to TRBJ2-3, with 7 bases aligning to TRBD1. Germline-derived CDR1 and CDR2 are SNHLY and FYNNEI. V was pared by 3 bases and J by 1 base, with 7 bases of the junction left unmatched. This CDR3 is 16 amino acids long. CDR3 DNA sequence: TGTGCCAGCAGTGATCCTAGGACAGGCCGCACAGATACGCAGTATTTT. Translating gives CASSDPRTGRTDTQYF.

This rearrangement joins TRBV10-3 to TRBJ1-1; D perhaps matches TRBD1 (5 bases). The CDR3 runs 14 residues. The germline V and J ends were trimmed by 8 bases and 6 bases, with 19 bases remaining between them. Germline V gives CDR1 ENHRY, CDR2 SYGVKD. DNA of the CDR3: TGTGCCATCTCGACCAGGGTGGAGGAATCTGAAGCTTTCTTT. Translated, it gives CAISTRVEESEAFF.

The CDR3: CASSRTGGFPDTQYF. The CDR3 nucleotides are TGTGCCAGCAGCCGGACAGGGGGCTTCCCAGATACGCAGTATTTT. The V gene is TRBV6-1, the J gene TRBJ2-3, with 11 positions matching TRBD1. This CDR3 comprises 15 residues. Germline CDR1 is MNHNS and CDR2 is SASEGT. J lost 4 bases, V lost 6 bases, and 6 bases had no gene match.

The CDR3 is CASSPGQGNSPLHF. The CDR3 DNA is TGTGCCAGCAGTCCGGGACAGGGGAATTCACCCCTCCACTTT. The V and J genes are TRBV27 and TRBJ1-6; TRBD1 matches at 10 bases. The CDR3 has 14 amino acids. After removal of 5 bases from V and 7 bases from J, the junction contained 2 bases not matched to a gene. Looked up from germline, CDR1 is MNHEY and CDR2 is SMNVEV (reference sequence).

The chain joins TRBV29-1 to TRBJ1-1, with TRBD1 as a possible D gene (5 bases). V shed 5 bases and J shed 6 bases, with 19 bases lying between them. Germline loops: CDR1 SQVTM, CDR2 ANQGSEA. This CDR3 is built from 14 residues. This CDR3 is CSVSPRGRRSEAFF. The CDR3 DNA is TGCAGCGTTAGCCCTAGGGGCAGAAGGTCTGAAGCTTTCTTT.

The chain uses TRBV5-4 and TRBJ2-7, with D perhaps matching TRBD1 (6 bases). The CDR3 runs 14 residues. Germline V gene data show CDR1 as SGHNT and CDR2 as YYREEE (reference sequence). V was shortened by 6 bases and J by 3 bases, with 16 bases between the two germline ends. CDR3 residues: CASTKPGASYEQYF. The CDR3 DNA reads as TGTGCCAGCACCAAACCAGGGGCCAGCTACGAGCAGTACTTC.

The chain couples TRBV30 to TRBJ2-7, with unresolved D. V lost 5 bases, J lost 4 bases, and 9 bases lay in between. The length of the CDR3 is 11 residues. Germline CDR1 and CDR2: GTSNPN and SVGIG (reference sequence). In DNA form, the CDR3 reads TGTGCCTGGGCTGGGTTGTACGAGCAGTACTTC. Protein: CAWAGLYEQYF.

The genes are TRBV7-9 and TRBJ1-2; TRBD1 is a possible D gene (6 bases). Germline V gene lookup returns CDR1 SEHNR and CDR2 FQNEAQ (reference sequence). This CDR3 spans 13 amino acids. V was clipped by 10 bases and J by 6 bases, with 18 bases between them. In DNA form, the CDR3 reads TGTGCCATCCGGCGGGACACCGTGGATGGCTACACCTTC. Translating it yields CAIRRDTVDGYTF.

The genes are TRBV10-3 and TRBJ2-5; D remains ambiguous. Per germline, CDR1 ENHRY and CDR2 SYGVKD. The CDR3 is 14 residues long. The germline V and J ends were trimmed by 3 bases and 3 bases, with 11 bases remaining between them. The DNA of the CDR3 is TGTGCCATCAGTGACCCGGTAGGAGAAGAGACCCAGTACTTC. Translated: CAISDPVGEETQYF.

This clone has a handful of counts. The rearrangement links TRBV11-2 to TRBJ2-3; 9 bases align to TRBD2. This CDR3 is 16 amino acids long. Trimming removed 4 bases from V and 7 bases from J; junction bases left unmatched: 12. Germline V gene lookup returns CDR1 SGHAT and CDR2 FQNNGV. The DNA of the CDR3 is TGTGCCAGCAGCTCCTTACTTGCGGGAGGGGTGCATACGCAGTATTTT. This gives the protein CASSSLLAGGVHTQYF.

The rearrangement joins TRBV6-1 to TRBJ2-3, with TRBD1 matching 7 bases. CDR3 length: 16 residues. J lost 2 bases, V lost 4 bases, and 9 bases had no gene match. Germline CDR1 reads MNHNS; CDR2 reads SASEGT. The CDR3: CASSALLGQDTDTQYF. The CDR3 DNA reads TGTGCCAGCAGTGCACTCCTCGGACAGGACACAGATACGCAGTATTTT.

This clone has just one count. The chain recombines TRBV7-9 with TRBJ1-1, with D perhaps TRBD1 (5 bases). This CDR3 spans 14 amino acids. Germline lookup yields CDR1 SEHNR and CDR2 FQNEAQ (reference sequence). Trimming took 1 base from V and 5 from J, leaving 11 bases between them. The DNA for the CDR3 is TGTGCCAGCAGCTTAGGGAGGGACGGAACTGAAGCTTTCTTT. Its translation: CASSLGRDGTEAFF.

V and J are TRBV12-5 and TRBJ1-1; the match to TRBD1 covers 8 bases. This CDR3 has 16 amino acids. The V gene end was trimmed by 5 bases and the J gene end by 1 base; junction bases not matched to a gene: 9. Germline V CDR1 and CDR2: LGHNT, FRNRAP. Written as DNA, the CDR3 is TGTGCTAGTGGTCACGGACAGGGACTGGGGAACACTGAAGCTTTCTTT. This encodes CASGHGQGLGNTEAFF.

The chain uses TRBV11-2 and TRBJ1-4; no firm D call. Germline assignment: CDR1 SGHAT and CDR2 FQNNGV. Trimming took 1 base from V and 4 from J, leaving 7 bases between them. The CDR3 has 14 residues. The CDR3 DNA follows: TGTGCCAGCAGCTTAGGACAATATAATGAAAAACTGTTTTTT. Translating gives CASSLGQYNEKLFF.

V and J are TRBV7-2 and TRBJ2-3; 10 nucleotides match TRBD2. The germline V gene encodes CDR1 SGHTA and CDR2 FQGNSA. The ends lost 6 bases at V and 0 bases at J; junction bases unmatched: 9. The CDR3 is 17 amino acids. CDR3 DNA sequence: TGTGCCAGCAGACCTGGACTAGCGGCATCTAGCACAGATACGCAGTATTTT. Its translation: CASRPGLAASSTDTQYF.

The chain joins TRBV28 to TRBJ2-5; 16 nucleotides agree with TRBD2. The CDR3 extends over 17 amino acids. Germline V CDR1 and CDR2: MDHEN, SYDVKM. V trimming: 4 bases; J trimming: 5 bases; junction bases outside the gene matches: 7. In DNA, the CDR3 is TGTGCCAGCAGTTCTGGGACTAGCGGGAGGGTCGGGGAGACCCAGTACTTC. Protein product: CASSSGTSGRVGETQYF.

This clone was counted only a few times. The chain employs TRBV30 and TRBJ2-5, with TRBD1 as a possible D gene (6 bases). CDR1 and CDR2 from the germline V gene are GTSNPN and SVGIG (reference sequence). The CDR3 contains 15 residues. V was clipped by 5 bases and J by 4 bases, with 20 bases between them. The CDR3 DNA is TGTGCCTGGGCCGGGGCGGACAGATTGGGAGAGACCCAGTACTTC. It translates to CAWAGADRLGETQYF. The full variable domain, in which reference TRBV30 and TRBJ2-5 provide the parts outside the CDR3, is SQTIHQWPATLVQPVGSPLSLECTVEGTSNPNLYWYRQAAGRGLQLLFYSVGIGQISSEVPQNLSASRPQDRQFILSSKKLLLSDSGFYLCAWAGADRLGETQYFGPGTRLLVL.

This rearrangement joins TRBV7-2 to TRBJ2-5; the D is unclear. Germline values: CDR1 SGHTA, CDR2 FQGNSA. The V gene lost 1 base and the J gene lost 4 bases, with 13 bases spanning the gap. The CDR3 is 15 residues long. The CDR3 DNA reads TGTGCCAGCAGCTTAGGAGTGGGCGGTGGAGAGACCCAGTACTTC. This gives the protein CASSLGVGGGETQYF.

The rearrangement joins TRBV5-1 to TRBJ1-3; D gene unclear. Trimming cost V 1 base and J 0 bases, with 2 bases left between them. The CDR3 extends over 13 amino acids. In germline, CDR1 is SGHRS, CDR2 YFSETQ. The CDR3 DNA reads TGCGCCAGCAGCTTGAGCTCTGGAAACACCATATATTTT. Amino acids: CASSLSSGNTIYF.

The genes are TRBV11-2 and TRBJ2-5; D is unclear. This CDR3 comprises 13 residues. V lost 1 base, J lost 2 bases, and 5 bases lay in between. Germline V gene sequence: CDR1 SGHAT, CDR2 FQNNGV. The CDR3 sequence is CASSLGIQETQYF. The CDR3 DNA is TGTGCCAGCAGCTTAGGTATTCAAGAGACCCAGTACTTC.